The following is a TCR beta chain sequence with its context. Its antigen is not known. From blood, about 250-500 ng of genomic DNA served as TRB template. Trimming took 0 bases from V and 1 from J; bases not matched to a gene: 5. The CDR3 totals 17 residues. Germline V gives CDR1 DFQATT, CDR2 SNEGSKA (reference sequence). This sample is part of a study of T and B cells in COVID-19 patients. Whole-study results and caveats: Patients with COVID-19 reportedly showed strongly skewed T cell receptor beta variable and joining gene usage. Highly clonal in active COVID-19, TRB repertoires exceeded healthy-donor diversity and richness at recovery. Few blood samples existed from mildly ill patients during symptoms or early in severe cases.

TRB rearrangements were amplified by multiplex PCR with BIOMED2 TRB-A/B primers. TCRdb recomputed calls from the multiplex PCR reads with MiXCR, one row per CDR3 protein. This table holds roughly 4,800 distinct CDR3 sequences, about a fifth found once. This chain joins TRBV20-1 and TRBJ2-1, with 11 bases identical to TRBD2. Sequencing was done on a sample of blood. This sequence originates from a human donor with active COVID-19. The CDR3 loop is CSARDWLAGGSYNEQFF. The CDR3 DNA reads as TGCAGTGCTAGAGATTGGCTAGCGGGAGGATCCTACAATGAGCAGTTCTTC.